These T cell receptor beta chains were read from a single sample in a study of T cell responses to AZD1222 COVID-19 vaccine. Profiled with immunoSEQ multiplex PCR; TCRdb holds only in-frame clones, not every one. The sample contains some 150,000 clones, 92% of which appear only once. The sequences come from peripheral blood, collected on day 0 of MenACWY control vaccination. The receptors were gathered from an adult in good health. The CDR3 runs from the conserved cysteine through the conserved F or W. The D gene is left open where the match is weak. A row's size may be missing; if present it is once, few, many or a size class.

TRBJ1-5 TRBV16 once - TGTGCCAGCAGCCAATGGGGGAGCAATCAGCCCCAGCATTTT CASSQWGSNQPQHF
TRBJ1-4 TRBV27 - TRBD1 TGTGCCAGCAGTTTCCGACTGACGGACAGGGCTGGTGAAAAACTGTTTTTT CASSFRLTDRAGEKLFF
TRBJ2-5 TRBV28 - TRBD1 TGTGCCAGCAGGCGGGGGACAGGGAGAGGGGAGACCCAGTACTTC CASRRGTGRGETQYF
TRBJ2-1 TRBV6-1 - TRBD1 TGTGCCAGCAGTGAAGCAGGGGACAGGTACAATGAGCAGTTCTTC CASSEAGDRYNEQFF
TRBJ2-4 TRBV21-1 - - TGTGCCAGCAGCAAAGGCCGATCAGGGCCGGGGGCCAAAAACATTCAGTACTTC CASSKGRSGPGAKNIQYF
TRBJ1-4 TRBV4-2 - - TGTGCCAGCAGCCCTCTCTCCGACGGAAGGAATGAAAAACTGTTTTTT CASSPLSDGRNEKLFF
TRBJ1-1 TRBV27 - - TGTGCCGCCTCCCGAGGGCGCCGGGGAAGGGAAGCTTTCTTT CAASRGRRGREAFF
TRBJ2-5 TRBV15 few - TGTGCCACCAGCTCTGGTCCAGGAGAGACCCAGTACTTC CATSSGPGETQYF
TRBJ1-1 TRBV11-3 - - TGTGCCAGCAGCTTAGGAGGTCAGGCGGGAACTGAAGCTTTCTTT CASSLGGQAGTEAFF
TRBJ1-2 TRBV6-5 - - TGTGCCAGCAGTTACGGGTCATTTCAGGGCTACACCTTC CASSYGSFQGYTF
TRBJ2-7 TRBV29-1 once - TGCAGCGTTGATCCGACAGGCTACGAGCAGTACTTC CSVDPTGYEQYF
TRBJ2-1 TRBV5-4 - TRBD2 TGTGCCAGCAGCCCGGGGGGATGGTACAATGAGCAGTTCTTC CASSPGGWYNEQFF
TRBJ1-1 TRBV29-1 - - TGCAGCGCACAGAACACTGAAGCTTTCTTT CSAQNTEAFF
TRBJ1-2 TRBV7-2 - - TGTGCCAGCAGCTTAGAGCGGGGCTTTGGCTACACCTTC CASSLERGFGYTF
TRBJ2-3 TRBV5-1 - TRBD2 TGCGCCAGCAGCGTGGGGAGCGGGAGGATACTAGATACGCAGTATTTT CASSVGSGRILDTQYF
TRBJ1-5 TRBV3-1/TRBV3-2 - - TGTGCCAGCAGCCATGTTGGGGGGGGACAGCCCCAGCATTTT CASSHVGGGQPQHF
TRBJ1-2 TRBV28 - TRBD1 TGTGCCAGCAGTCAGGGGACAGGGGGTTATGGCTACACCTTC CASSQGTGGYGYTF
TRBJ2-2 TRBV19 - - TGTGCCAGTAGTAGCCTAGCGTCGAACACCGGGGAGCTGTTTTTT CASSSLASNTGELFF
TRBJ2-2 TRBV6-1 - - TGTGCCAGCACCCAACTAGCGAACACCGGGGAGCTGTTTTTT CASTQLANTGELFF
TRBJ1-4 TRBV5-5 once - TGTGCCAGCAGCCCTAGTGGCAGGGCTGAAAAACTGTTTTTT CASSPSGRAEKLFF
TRBJ2-1 TRBV25-1 - TRBD2 TGTGCCAGCGGGCGTCCGGGACTAGCGGGAGGGCACAATGAGCAGTTCTTC CASGRPGLAGGHNEQFF
TRBJ1-1 TRBV7-9 - TRBD1 TGTGCCAGCAGCAGACGACAGGGGGGAACTGAAGCTTTCTTT CASSRRQGGTEAFF
TRBJ2-2 TRBV9 - - TGTGCCAGCAGCGTAGCGGGGAAGAACACCGGGGAGCTGTTTTTT CASSVAGKNTGELFF
TRBJ2-5 TRBV19 - - TGTGCCAGTAGTACTCAGAGTCAAGAGACCCAGTACTTC CASSTQSQETQYF
TRBJ2-3 TRBV11-2 - - TGTGCCAGCAGTAGGACGGTCGATACGCAGTATTTT CASSRTVDTQYF
TRBJ1-5 TRBV30 - - TGTGCCTGGAGTTATCACAGGGGCAATCAGCCCCAGCATTTT CAWSYHRGNQPQHF
TRBJ2-3 TRBV6-6 - - TGTGCCAGCTCCCCGACGTTAGGGTCCACAGATACGCAGTATTTT CASSPTLGSTDTQYF
TRBJ2-1 TRBV7-2 - TRBD2 TGTGCCAGCAGCTTAGCCATGTCTAGCGGGAGTAACTACAATGAGCAGTTCTTC CASSLAMSSGSNYNEQFF
TRBJ2-6 TRBV19 - TRBD1 TGTGCCAGTAGTATAGAGGGGACAGGGGCTGGGGCCAACGTCCTGACTTTC CASSIEGTGAGANVLTF
TRBJ1-4 TRBV4-1 - TRBD1 TGCGCCAGCAGCCAAGGGGACAGGGATGGTGAAAAACTGTTTTTT CASSQGDRDGEKLFF
TRBJ1-5 TRBV27 - TRBD1 TGTGCCAGCAGTTTAGGGGGACAGGGCTGGATGGTGGGCAATCAGCCCCAGCATTTT CASSLGGQGWMVGNQPQHF
TRBJ2-7 TRBV24-1 - - TGTGCCACCAGTGGCAGGGGGGAATACGAGCAGTACTTC CATSGRGEYEQYF
TRBJ2-3 TRBV7-2 - TRBD2 TGTGCCAGCAGCTTAGTGGCGGGAGGGACCACAGATACGCAGTATTTT CASSLVAGGTTDTQYF
TRBJ1-1 TRBV19 - - TGTGCCAGTACCCGGGACCGACGGGGGGACACTGAAGCTTTCTTT CASTRDRRGDTEAFF
TRBJ2-5 TRBV6-5 - - TGTGCCAGCAGTCGGGACAATTCTCAAGAGACCCAGTACTTC CASSRDNSQETQYF
TRBJ2-7 TRBV4-2 - TRBD2 TGTGCCAGCAGCCAAACTAGCGGGAGAATTGCCTACGAGCAGTACTTC CASSQTSGRIAYEQYF
TRBJ2-5 TRBV27 - - TGTGCCAGCGGGGGATGGGGGGCGCTTCGGGAGACCCAGTACTTC CASGGWGALRETQYF
TRBJ1-6 TRBV28 - - TGTGCTACCAGGGGAGAGCCACCCCTCCACTTT CATRGEPPLHF
TRBJ1-5 TRBV11-3 - - TGTGCCAGCAGCTTAAATACAGATCAGCCCCAGCATTTT CASSLNTDQPQHF
TRBJ1-6 TRBV7-8 - TRBD1 TGTGCCAGCAGCCGAACCGGACAGGGTCGTTCACCCCTCCACTTT CASSRTGQGRSPLHF
TRBJ1-3 TRBV7-9 - - TGTGCCAGCAGCTGGGGTCGGACCTCTGGAAACACCATATATTTT CASSWGRTSGNTIYF
TRBJ1-1 TRBV11-2 - - TGTGCCAGCAGCACCGGGGGTAGCACTGAAGCTTTCTTT CASSTGGSTEAFF
TRBJ1-5 TRBV19 - - TGTGCCAGTAGTCGCAACAGAGAGGATCAGCCCCAGCATTTT CASSRNREDQPQHF
TRBJ2-3 TRBV29-1 - TRBD1 TGCAGCGTGGTTGGACAGGGGAAAACAGATACGCAGTATTTT CSVVGQGKTDTQYF
TRBJ2-3 TRBV27 - TRBD2 TGTGCCAGCAGTTTAAGTCTAGCGGGAGATACGCAGTATTTT CASSLSLAGDTQYF
TRBJ1-1 TRBV25-1 - TRBD1 TGTGCCAGCAGTCCCCGGGACAGGGGGAACACTGAAGCTTTCTTT CASSPRDRGNTEAFF
TRBJ1-5 TRBV13 few TRBD1 TGTGCCAGCAGCCCCGGACAGGGAAGCAATCAGCCCCAGCATTTT CASSPGQGSNQPQHF
TRBJ1-1 TRBV5-4 - - TGTGCCAGCAGCTTGGAGACAGAGAACACTGAAGCTTTCTTT CASSLETENTEAFF
TRBJ2-7 TRBV11-2 once - TGTGCCAGCAGCTTAGACACAGGAGGCGACCTCTCCTACGAGCAGTACTTC CASSLDTGGDLSYEQYF
TRBJ2-3 TRBV15 - TRBD1 TGTGCCACCAGCAGTACTACCGGGACAGGGATACCAGGGAGCACAGATACGCAGTATTTT CATSSTTGTGIPGSTDTQYF
TRBJ1-4 TRBV18 once - TGTGCCAGCTCACCGATGAATGAAAAACTGTTTTTT CASSPMNEKLFF
TRBJ1-2 TRBV19 - TRBD1 TGTGCCAGTAGTGCGGGGACAGGGGAGGCAAGTGGCTACACCTTC CASSAGTGEASGYTF
TRBJ2-6 TRBV7-2 - TRBD1 TGTGCCAGCAGCTCCAGAGGGGGCCCTCTCTCTGGGGCCAACGTCCTGACTTTC CASSSRGGPLSGANVLTF
TRBJ2-5 TRBV9 - - TGTGCCAGCAGCCCTCTGGGCAGTGTGGAGACCCAGTACTTC CASSPLGSVETQYF
TRBJ1-2 TRBV24-1 - - TGTGCCACCAGTGATTTGGTAGACGCCGGGGTCTATGGCTACACCTTC CATSDLVDAGVYGYTF
TRBJ2-3 TRBV7-3 - - TGTGCCAGCAGTCAGGACTGGGACACAGATACGCAGTATTTT CASSQDWDTDTQYF
TRBJ2-3 TRBV3-1/TRBV3-2 once - TGTGCCAGCAGCCAAGGTCTGGGGGAGGATACGCAGTATTTT CASSQGLGEDTQYF
TRBJ1-2 TRBV3-1/TRBV3-2 - - TGTGCCAGCAGCCAAGGAGGGGTCGGCTACACCTTC CASSQGGVGYTF
TRBJ2-7 TRBV18 - TRBD1 TGTGCCAGCTCACCGAGGGACAGGACCTTCTCCTACGAGCAGTACTTC CASSPRDRTFSYEQYF